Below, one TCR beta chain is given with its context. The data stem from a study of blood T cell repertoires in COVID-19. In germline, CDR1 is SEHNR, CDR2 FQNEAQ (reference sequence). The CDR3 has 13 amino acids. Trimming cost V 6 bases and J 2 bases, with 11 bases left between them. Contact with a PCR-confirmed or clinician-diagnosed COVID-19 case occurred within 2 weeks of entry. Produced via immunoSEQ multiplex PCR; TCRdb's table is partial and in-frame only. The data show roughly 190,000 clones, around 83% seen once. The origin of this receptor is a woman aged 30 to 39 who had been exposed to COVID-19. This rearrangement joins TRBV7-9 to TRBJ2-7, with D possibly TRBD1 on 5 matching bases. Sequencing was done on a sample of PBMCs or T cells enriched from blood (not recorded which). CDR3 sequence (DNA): TGTGCCAGCAGTTACAGGTCGACCTACGAGCAGTACTTC. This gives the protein CASSYRSTYEQYF.